This T cell receptor beta chain came from a study of identical twins. One entry per CDR3 protein, called by TCRdb with MiXCR from the 5' RACE reads. The sample has 1.5 million to 2 million distinct CDR3 sequences; under 35% are singletons. CDR3 length equals 16 residues. V was shortened by 4 bases and J by 10 bases, with 20 bases between the two germline ends. The germline CDR1 and CDR2 sequences are MNHNS and SASEGT. The V call is TRBV6-1, the J call TRBJ1-6; D is uncertain. Sequencing input: cord blood. The sequence was obtained from a newborn girl in good health. DNA for the CDR3: TGTGCCAGCAGTGGAGGCAGTTTAGGCGGGCTCTCACCCCTCCACTTT. Translated: CASSGGSLGGLSPLHF.